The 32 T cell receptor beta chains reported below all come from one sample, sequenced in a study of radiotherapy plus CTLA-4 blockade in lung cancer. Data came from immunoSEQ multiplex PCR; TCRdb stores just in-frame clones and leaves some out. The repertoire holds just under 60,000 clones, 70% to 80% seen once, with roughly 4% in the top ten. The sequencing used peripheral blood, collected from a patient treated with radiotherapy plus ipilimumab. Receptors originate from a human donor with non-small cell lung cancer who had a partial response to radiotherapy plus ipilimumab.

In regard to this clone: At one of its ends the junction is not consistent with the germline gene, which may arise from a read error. The CDR3 coding sequence is TGTGCCGGCAGTGGGGCCCCGGGGGAGACCCAGTACTTC. Translation gives CAGSGAPGETQYF. This sequence joins TRBV6-1 and TRBJ2-5; D assignment may be TRBD1 or TRBD2 (5 bases each). The CDR3 contains 13 residues. Germline CDR1 MNHNS, CDR2 SASEGT.

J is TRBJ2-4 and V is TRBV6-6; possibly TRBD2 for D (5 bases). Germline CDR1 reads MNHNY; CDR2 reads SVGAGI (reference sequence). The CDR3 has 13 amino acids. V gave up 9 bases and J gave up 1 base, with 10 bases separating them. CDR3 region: CASQREAKNIQYF. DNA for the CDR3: TGTGCCAGTCAAAGGGAGGCCAAAAACATTCAGTACTTC.

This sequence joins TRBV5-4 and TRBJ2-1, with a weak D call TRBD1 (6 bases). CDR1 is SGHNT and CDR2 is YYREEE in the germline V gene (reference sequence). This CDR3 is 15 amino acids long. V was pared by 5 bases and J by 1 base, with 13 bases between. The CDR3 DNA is TGTGCCAGCAGTTTTGGCAGGGGTTCCTACAATGAGCAGTTCTTC. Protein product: CASSFGRGSYNEQFF.

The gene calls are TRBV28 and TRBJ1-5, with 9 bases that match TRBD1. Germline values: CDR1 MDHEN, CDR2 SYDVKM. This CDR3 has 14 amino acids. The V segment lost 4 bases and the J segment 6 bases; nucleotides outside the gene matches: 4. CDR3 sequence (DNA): TGTGCCAGCAGTTCCCGACAGGGGGTTCAGCCCCAGCATTTT. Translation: CASSSRQGVQPQHF.

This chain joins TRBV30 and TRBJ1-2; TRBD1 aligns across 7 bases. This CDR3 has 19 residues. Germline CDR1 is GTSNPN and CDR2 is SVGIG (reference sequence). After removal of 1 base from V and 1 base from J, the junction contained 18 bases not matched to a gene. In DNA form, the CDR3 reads TGTGCCTGGAGTGCATTTAACCGGGACAGCGCATATTTTAACTATGGCTACACCTTC. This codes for CAWSAFNRDSAYFNYGYTF.

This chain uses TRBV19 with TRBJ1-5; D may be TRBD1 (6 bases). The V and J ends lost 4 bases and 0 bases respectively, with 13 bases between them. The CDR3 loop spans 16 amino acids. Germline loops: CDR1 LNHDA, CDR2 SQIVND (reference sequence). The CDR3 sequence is CASSTRTVSSNQPQHF. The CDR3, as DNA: TGTGCCAGTAGTACAAGGACAGTGAGTAGCAATCAGCCCCAGCATTTT.

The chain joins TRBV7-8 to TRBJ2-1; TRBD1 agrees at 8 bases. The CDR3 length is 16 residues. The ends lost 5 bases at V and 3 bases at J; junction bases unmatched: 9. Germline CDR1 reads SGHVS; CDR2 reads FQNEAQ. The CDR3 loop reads CASSPRTGIIYNEQFF. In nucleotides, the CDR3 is TGTGCCAGCAGCCCCAGGACAGGGATCATCTACAATGAGCAGTTCTTC.

This chain's CDR3 is CASSRTGTNYGYTF. The CDR3 nucleotides are TGTGCCAGCAGCCGTACAGGGACCAACTATGGCTACACCTTC. The chain carries TRBV5-4 and TRBJ1-2, with D maybe TRBD1 (6 bases). V lost 4 bases and J 2 bases, leaving 12 bases between the germline ends. The CDR3 consists of 14 residues. The germline V gene encodes CDR1 SGHNT and CDR2 YYREEE (reference sequence).

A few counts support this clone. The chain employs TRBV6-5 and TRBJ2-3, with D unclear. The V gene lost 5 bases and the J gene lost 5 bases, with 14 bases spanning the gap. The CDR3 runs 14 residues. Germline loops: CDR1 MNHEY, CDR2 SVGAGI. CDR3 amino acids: CASSPRRRGDTQYF. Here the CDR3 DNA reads TGTGCCAGCAGTCCCCGCCGGCGCGGAGATACGCAGTATTTT.

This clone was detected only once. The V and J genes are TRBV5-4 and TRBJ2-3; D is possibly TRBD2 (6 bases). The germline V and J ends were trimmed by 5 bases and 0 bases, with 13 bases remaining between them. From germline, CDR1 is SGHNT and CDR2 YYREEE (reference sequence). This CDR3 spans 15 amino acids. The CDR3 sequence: CASSHNSGSTDTQYF. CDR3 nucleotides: TGTGCCAGCAGTCATAATAGCGGTAGCACAGATACGCAGTATTTT.

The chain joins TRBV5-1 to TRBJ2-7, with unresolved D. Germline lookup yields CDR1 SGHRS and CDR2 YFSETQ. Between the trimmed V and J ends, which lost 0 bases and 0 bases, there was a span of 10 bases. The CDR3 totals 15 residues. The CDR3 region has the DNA TGCGCCAGCAGCTTGGCACAGACGAGCTCCTACGAGCAGTACTTC. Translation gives CASSLAQTSSYEQYF.

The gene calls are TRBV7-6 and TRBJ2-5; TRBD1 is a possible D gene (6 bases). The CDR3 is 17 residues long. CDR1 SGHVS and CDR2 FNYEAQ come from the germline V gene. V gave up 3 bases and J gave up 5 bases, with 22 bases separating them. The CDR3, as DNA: TGTGCCAGCAGCTTCCCCTGGGGGACACCCGACCGGGAGACCCAGTACTTC. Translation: CASSFPWGTPDRETQYF.

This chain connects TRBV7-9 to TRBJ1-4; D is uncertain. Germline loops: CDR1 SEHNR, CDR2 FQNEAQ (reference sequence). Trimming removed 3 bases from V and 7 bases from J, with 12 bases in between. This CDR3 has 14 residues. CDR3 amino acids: CASSFGGSGEKLFF. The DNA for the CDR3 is TGTGCCAGCAGCTTCGGCGGGAGCGGTGAAAAACTGTTTTTT.

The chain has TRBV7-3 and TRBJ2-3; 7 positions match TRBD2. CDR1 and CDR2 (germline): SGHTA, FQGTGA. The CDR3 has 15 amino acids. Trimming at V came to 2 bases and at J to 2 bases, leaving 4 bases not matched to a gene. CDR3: CASSLQRGDTDTQYF. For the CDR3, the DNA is TGTGCCAGCAGCTTACAGCGGGGAGACACAGATACGCAGTATTTT.

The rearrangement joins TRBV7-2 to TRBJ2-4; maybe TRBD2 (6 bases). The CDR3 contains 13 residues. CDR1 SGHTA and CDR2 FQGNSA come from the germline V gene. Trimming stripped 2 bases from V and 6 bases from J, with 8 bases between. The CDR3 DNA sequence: TGTGCCAGCAGCTTAACGGAGGGAAACATTCAGTACTTC. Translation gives CASSLTEGNIQYF.

CDR3 in amino acids: CASSTPGFTEAFF. CDR3 DNA: TGTGCCAGCAGCACCCCAGGGTTTACTGAAGCTTTCTTT. The V and J genes are TRBV5-4 and TRBJ1-1; tentative D call: TRBD1 (5 bases). CDR3 size: 13 residues. V lost 4 bases and J lost 5, with 12 bases in between. CDR1 is SGHNT, CDR2 YYREEE, per germline (reference sequence).

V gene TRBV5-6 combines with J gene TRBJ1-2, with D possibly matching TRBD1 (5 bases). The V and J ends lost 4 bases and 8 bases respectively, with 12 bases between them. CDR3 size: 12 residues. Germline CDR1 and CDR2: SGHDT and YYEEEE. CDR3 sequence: CASSPGGGGYTF. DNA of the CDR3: TGTGCCAGCAGCCCCGGGGGAGGCGGCTACACCTTC.

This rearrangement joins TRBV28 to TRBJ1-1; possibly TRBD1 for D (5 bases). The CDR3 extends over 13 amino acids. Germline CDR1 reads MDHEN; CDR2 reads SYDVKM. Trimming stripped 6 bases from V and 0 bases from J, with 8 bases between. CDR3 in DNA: TGTGCCAGCAGGGGGCATGTGAACACTGAAGCTTTCTTT. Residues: CASRGHVNTEAFF.

CDR3 residues: CASSFGRGYEQYF. CDR3 DNA: TGTGCCAGCAGCTTTGGGAGGGGCTACGAGCAGTACTTC. The J gene is TRBJ2-7, the V gene TRBV5-5, with 7 bases that match TRBD2. Trimming cost V 2 bases and J 3 bases; bases outside gene matches: 2. Germline assignment: CDR1 SGHKS and CDR2 YYEKEE (reference sequence). This CDR3 contains 13 residues.

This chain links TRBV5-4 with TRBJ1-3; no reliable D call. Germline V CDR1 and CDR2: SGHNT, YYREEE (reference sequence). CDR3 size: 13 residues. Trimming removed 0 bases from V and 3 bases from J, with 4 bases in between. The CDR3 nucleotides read TGTGCCAGCAGCTTGGAGAGTGGAAACACCATATATTTT. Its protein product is CASSLESGNTIYF.

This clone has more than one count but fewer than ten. For the CDR3, the DNA is TGTGCCAGCAGTGAATGGGCTCCCATGGGGGCTTATGGCTACACCTTC. This translates into CASSEWAPMGAYGYTF. The chain links TRBV25-1 to TRBJ1-2, with D possibly being TRBD1 (6 bases). CDR3 length equals 16 residues. The germline gives CDR1 MGHDK, CDR2 SYGVNS. The V end lost 1 base, the J end lost 5 bases, and 17 bases lay between the germline ends.

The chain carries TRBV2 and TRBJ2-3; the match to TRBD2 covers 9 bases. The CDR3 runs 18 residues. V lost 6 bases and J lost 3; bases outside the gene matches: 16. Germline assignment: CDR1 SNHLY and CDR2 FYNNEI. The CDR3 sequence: CASRGGSGGAGATDTQYF. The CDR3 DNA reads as TGTGCCAGCAGAGGGGGTAGCGGGGGAGCGGGAGCGACAGATACGCAGTATTTT.

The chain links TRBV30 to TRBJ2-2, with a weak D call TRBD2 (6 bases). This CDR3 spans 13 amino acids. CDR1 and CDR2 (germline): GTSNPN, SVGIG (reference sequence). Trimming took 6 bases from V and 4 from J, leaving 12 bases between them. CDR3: CACIRGFTGELFF. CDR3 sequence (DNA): TGTGCCTGCATCCGGGGGTTCACCGGGGAGCTGTTTTTT.

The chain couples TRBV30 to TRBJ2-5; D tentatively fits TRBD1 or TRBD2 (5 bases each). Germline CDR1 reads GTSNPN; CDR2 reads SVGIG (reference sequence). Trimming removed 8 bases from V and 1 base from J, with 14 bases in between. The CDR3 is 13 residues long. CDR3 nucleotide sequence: TGTGCCGGGACCCTAGTGGGCCAAGAGACCCAGTACTTC. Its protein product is CAGTLVGQETQYF.

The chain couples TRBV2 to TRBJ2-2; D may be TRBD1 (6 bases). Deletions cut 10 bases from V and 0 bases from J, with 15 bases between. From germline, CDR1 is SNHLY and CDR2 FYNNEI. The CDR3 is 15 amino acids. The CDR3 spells CATGHEFSNTGELFF. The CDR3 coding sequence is TGTGCCACGGGACATGAATTTTCGAACACCGGGGAGCTGTTTTTT.

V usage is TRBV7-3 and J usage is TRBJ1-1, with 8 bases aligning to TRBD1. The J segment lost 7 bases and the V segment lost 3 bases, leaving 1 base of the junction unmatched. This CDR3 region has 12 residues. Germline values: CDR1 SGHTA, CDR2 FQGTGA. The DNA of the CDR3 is TGTGCCAGCAGCTTTGACAGGGGTGAAGCTTTCTTT. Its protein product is CASSFDRGEAFF. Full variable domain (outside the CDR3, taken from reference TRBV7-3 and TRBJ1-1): GAGVSQTPSNKVTEKGKYVELRCDPISGHTALYWYRQSLGQGPEFLIYFQGTGAADDSGLPNDRFFAVRPEGSVSTLKIQRTERGDSAVYLCASSFDRGEAFFGQGTRLTVV.

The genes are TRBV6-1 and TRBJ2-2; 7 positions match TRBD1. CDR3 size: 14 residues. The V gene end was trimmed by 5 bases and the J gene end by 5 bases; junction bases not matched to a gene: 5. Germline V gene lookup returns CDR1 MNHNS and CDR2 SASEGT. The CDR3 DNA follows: TGTGCCAGCAGTTCCGGGACAGCAACCGGGGAGCTGTTTTTT. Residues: CASSSGTATGELFF.

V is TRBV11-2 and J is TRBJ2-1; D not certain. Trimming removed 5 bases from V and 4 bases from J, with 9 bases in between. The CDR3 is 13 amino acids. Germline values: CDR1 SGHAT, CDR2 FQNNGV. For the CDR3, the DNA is TGTGCCAGCAGCGCGGAGATATACAATGAGCAGTTCTTC. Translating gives CASSAEIYNEQFF.

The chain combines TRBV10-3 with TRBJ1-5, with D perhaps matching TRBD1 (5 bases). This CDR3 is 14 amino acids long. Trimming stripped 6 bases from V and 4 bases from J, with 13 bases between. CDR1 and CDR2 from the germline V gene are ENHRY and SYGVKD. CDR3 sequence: CAISGGSGNQPQHF. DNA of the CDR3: TGTGCCATCAGCGGGGGGAGCGGGAATCAGCCCCAGCATTTT.

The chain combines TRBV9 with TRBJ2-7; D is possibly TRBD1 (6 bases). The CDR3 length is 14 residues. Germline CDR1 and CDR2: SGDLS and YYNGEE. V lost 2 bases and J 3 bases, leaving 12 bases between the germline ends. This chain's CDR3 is CASSVSGTNYEQYF. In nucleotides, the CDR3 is TGTGCCAGCAGCGTCTCCGGGACAAACTACGAGCAGTACTTC.

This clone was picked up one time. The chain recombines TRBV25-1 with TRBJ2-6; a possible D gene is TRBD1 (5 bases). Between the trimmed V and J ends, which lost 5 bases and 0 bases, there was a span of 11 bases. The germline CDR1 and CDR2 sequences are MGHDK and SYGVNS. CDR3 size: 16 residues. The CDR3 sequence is CASSSLDNSGANVLTF. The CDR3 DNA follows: TGTGCCAGCAGTTCCCTGGACAACTCTGGGGCCAACGTCCTGACTTTC.

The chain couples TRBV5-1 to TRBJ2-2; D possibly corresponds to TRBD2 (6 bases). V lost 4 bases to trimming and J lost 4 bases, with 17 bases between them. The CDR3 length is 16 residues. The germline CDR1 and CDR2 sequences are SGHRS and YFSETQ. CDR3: CASSRRLDRGTGELFF. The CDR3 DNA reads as TGCGCCAGCAGCCGAAGACTAGATCGTGGCACCGGGGAGCTGTTTTTT.